This TCR beta chain is from a study of blood T cell repertoires in COVID-19. Looking at the study overall: Sample material is recorded as cDNA or gDNA derived from T cells, B-cell-depleted T cells, or PBMCs.

The authors' processing: Using reference gene primer amplification, nucleated cell counts were estimated. TCRdb keeps only in-frame clones here, not all; method: immunoSEQ multiplex PCR. That table gives V, J and clone size, and the DNA gave D and trimming. The table records about 200,000 clones, 80% to 90% of them present only once. The CDR3 covers 15 residues. Germline CDR1 is SGHRS and CDR2 is YFSETQ. Trimming took 5 bases from V and 3 from J; bases not matched to a gene: 9. Participant-given clinical history determined each cohort assignment. Cohort 3 recovery required two negative PCRs, clearance, or symptom resolution.

The TCR was taken from a middle-aged man who had recovered from COVID-19. The sequenced sample consisted of PBMCs or T cells enriched from blood (not recorded which). The chain joins TRBV5-1 to TRBJ1-1; 8 bases are shared with TRBD1. CDR3 residues: CASRPGGTGYTEAFF. The CDR3 nucleotides are TGCGCCAGCAGACCCGGCGGGACAGGCTACACTGAAGCTTTCTTT.